This note documents a single T cell receptor (beta chain) sequence. No antigen is known for it. The germline V gene encodes CDR1 SGHDT and CDR2 YYEEEE. This CDR3 is built from 12 residues. V was pared by 6 bases and J by 5 bases, with 11 bases between. TCRdb independently ran MiXCR on the RT-PCR reads; one entry per CDR3 protein. Here the sample spans more than 600,000 distinct CDR3 sequences, under 20% being singletons. The sample comes from a study of response to subunit inactivated influenza vaccine. Findings and limits, study-wide: Only a handful of new T cells, the authors suggested, are recruited with each seasonal influenza vaccination.

The chain combines TRBV5-6 with TRBJ2-5, with D perhaps TRBD2 (5 bases). Sequenced here: PBMCs from blood, sampled 5 days after vaccination. The sequence derives from a man aged 45-65 years who received an inactivated influenza vaccine. The CDR3 region is CASNTPGETQYF. CDR3 nucleotide sequence: TGTGCCAGCAACACCCCGGGGGAGACCCAGTACTTC.